Listed here is a single T cell receptor beta chain. The antigen is unknown. Using RNA transcripts, the TCR beta CDR3 regions were amplified. A first-round RT-PCR used HTBI primers, followed by a second-round multiplex PCR. TCRdb re-called the multiplex PCR reads through MiXCR, storing one row per CDR3 protein. The sample consists of about 640,000 distinct CDR3 sequences, just over 40% of them appearing once. The sample originates from a study of Graves' ophthalmopathy and Graves' hyperthyroidism. Study-level findings and limits: Also, most clonotypes expanded in the thyroid above 0.001 frequency appeared in blood.

The source is an adult man with Graves' ophthalmopathy. Sequencing was performed on peripheral blood.

CDR3 residues: CSVGENNQPQYF. The CDR3 DNA reads as TGCAGCGTTGGAGAGAACAATCAGCCCCAGTACTTC. V gene TRBV29-1 combines with J gene TRBJ2-5, with D unclear. Per the germline V gene, CDR1 is SQVTM and CDR2 is ANQGSEA. This CDR3 spans 12 amino acids. The V end lost 4 bases, the J end lost 9 bases, and 15 bases lay between the germline ends.